This TCR beta chain was found in a study of shared clonotypes between healthy human individuals. TCRdb keeps only in-frame clones here, not all; method: immunoSEQ multiplex PCR. This repertoire shows over 2 million clones, just under 95% found once; its top ten account for around 1.1%. CDR3 length equals 14 residues. Germline CDR1 MDHEN, CDR2 SYDVKM. V was pared by 3 bases and J by 2 bases, with 4 bases of the junction left unmatched. The naive CD8 fraction comprised CD45RO-negative cells positively selected for CCR7 and excluded terminally differentiated effector memory CD45RA+ cells. The sample was naive CD8+ T cells sorted from blood. The chain carries TRBV28 and TRBJ2-7; 7 bases line up with TRBD1. This sequence was found in a man aged 18 to 30 in good health. CDR3 protein: CASSLPDRAYEQYF. CDR3 DNA: TGTGCCAGCAGTTTGCCCGACAGGGCCTACGAGCAGTACTTC. Drawing the rest from reference TRBV28 and TRBJ2-7, the complete variable domain is DVKVTQSSRYLVKRTGEKVFLECVQDMDHENMFWYRQDPGLGLRLIYFSYDVKMKEKGDIPEGYSVSREKKERFSLILESASTNQTSMYLCASSLPDRAYEQYFGPGTRLTVT.